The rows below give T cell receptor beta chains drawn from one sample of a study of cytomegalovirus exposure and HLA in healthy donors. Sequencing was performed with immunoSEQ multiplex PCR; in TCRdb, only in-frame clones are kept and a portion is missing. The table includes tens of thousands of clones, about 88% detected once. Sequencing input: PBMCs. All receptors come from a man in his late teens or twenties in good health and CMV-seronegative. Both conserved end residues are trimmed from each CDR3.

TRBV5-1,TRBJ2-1,ASSLSTSGSTYNEQF
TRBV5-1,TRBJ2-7,ASSSQYEQY
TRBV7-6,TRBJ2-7,ASSLASRVAGAYEQY
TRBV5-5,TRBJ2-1,ASSWMPSGSYNEQF
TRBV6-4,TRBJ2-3,ASSDSGGSTDTQY
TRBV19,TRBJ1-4,ASARSNHNEKLF
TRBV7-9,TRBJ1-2,ASRKDGGADT
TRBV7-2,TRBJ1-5,ASSPGTGGNQPQH
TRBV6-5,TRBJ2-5,ASSSQLVPGDQY
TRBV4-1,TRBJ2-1,ASSHAPRDEQF
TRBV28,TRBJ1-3,ASYRGGEFSGNTIY
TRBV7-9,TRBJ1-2,ASSLDQGADYGYT
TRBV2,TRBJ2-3,ASSVQDSRFSDTQY
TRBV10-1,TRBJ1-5,ASSELRGRSNQPQH
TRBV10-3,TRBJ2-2,AIKGVSGQGVTGELF
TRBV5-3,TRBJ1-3,ARTQVPRSGNTIY
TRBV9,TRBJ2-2,ASSVGAGHLGGELF
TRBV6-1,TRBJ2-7,ASPRGQGSYEQY
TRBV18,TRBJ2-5,ASSPILYLTEETQY
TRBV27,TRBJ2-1,ASLGAPYYNEQF
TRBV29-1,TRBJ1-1,SVEFRKMNTEAF
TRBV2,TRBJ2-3,AIATSGVTDTQY
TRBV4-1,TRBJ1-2,ASSQKTLYGYT
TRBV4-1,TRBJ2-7,ASSQVPLGGHEQY
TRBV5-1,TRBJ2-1,ASSLQPAGGSWGEQF
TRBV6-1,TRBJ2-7,ASSGYETTGEQY
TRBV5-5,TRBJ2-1,ASSSQPGHSSYNEQF
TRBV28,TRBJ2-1,ASSFLSGIHNNEQF
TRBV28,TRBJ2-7,ASSYRGIEQY
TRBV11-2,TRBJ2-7,ASSLDLRAGTSYEQY
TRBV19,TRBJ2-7,ASSMAGGPFEQY
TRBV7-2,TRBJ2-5,ASGTTGGSETQY
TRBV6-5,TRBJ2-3,ASSLAGEGTDTQY
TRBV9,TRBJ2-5,ASTETGGLQETQY
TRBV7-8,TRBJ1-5,ASQGEGNQPQH
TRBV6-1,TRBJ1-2,ASSPVNYGYT
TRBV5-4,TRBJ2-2,ASSELAGAPGELF
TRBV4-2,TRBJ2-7,ASSQDQAGGSYEQY
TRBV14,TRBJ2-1,ASSQDMASYNEQF
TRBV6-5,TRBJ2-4,ASSGSLNENIQY
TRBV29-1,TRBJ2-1,SVERQGANEQF
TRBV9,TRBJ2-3,ASSVGSGSRSGTQY
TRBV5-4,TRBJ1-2,ASSLMGQGRYGYT
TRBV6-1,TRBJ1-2,ASTLSGTGVYGYT
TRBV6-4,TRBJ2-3,ASSDIAGSTDTQY
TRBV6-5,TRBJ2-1,ASSYSTQGSEQF
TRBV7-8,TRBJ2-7,ASSLDRGYIYEQY
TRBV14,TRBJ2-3,ASSQLAATDTQY
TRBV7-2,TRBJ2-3,ASSENTDTQY
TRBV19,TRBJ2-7,ASSMVAGVNSEQY
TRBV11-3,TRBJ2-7,ASSLRSGTSGRTYEQY
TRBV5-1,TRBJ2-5,ASSRGQGKAETQY
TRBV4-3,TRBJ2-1,ASSQQGLAGVEQF